A selection of T cell receptor beta chains follows, all from one sample in a study of shared clonotypes between healthy human individuals. Here immunoSEQ multiplex PCR was the method, and the copy in TCRdb shows in-frame clones only, minus some. Among 2 million to 2.5 million clones listed, 92% were seen once. Sequencing was performed on naive CD4+ T cells from PBMCs. These receptors came from a man aged 18 to 30 in good health. Some clones in this sample may be carry-over from other donors' samples. Each CDR3 is given with its conserved first and last residue. The D gene is left open where the match is weak. Expanded clones are given a class, and other clones once, few, many or no size at all.

14,TRBJ2-7,-,TRBV30,-,CAWTPGWGGYEQYF,TGTGCCTGGACCCCGGGCTGGGGAGGCTACGAGCAGTACTTC
14,TRBJ2-5,-,TRBV7-6,once,CASSLGRIQETQYF,TGTGCCAGCAGCTTAGGACGGATCCAAGAGACCCAGTACTTC
11,TRBJ2-5,-,TRBV20-1,-,CSAQVQETQYF,TGCAGTGCTCAGGTCCAAGAGACCCAGTACTTC
12,TRBJ2-3,-,TRBV10-2,-,CASSETTDTQYF,TGCGCCAGCAGTGAGACTACAGATACGCAGTATTTT
14,TRBJ1-2,-,TRBV6-5,once,CASSYSWTSYGYTF,TGTGCCAGCAGTTACTCGTGGACCTCCTATGGCTACACCTTC
15,TRBJ2-1,-,TRBV9,-,CASSRGQNSYNEQFF,TGTGCCAGCAGCCGCGGACAAAACTCCTACAATGAGCAGTTCTTC
14,TRBJ1-3,TRBD1,TRBV28,-,CASTRQGARNTIYF,TGTGCCAGCACCCGACAGGGGGCGAGAAACACCATATATTTT
16,TRBJ2-1,-,TRBV18,-,CASSPMGRSSYNEQFF,TGTGCCAGCTCACCAATGGGGAGGAGCTCCTACAATGAGCAGTTCTTC
14,TRBJ2-3,-,TRBV14,-,CASSQVGGWDTQYF,TGTGCCAGCAGCCAAGTCGGGGGATGGGATACGCAGTATTTT
15,TRBJ2-7,TRBD2,TRBV6-5,once,CASSYGGLAGAQQYF,TGTGCCAGCAGTTACGGGGGACTAGCGGGAGCTCAGCAGTACTTC
15,TRBJ2-1,TRBD2,TRBV7-9,-,CASSPIAGAVNEQFF,TGTGCCAGCAGCCCTATTGCGGGAGCGGTCAATGAGCAGTTCTTC
19,TRBJ2-4,-,TRBV28,-,CASPFSKGIMSDAKNIQYF,TGTGCCAGCCCCTTTAGCAAGGGTATCATGTCGGATGCCAAAAACATTCAGTACTTC
18,TRBJ2-6,-,TRBV5-1,-,CASSFGRGEISGANVLTF,TGCGCCAGCAGCTTCGGGCGCGGAGAGATCTCTGGGGCCAACGTCCTGACTTTC
13,TRBJ2-7,-,TRBV5-4,-,CASSLGQTLEQYF,TGTGCCAGCAGCTTGGGGCAGACCCTCGAGCAGTACTTC
13,TRBJ1-1,-,TRBV9,-,CASSVDPGTEAFF,TGTGCCAGCAGCGTAGACCCAGGCACTGAAGCTTTCTTT
14,TRBJ1-1,-,TRBV11-2,-,CASSILPRDTEAFF,TGTGCCAGCAGCATCCTCCCTAGGGACACTGAAGCTTTCTTT
13,TRBJ2-7,TRBD2,TRBV2,-,CASGLLDGGEQYF,TGTGCCAGCGGCTTATTGGACGGGGGGGAGCAGTACTTC
20,TRBJ2-3,-,TRBV15,-,CATSSSLGISGPLSADTQYF,TGTGCCACCAGCAGCTCCCTTGGTATCAGCGGGCCCTTATCCGCAGATACGCAGTATTTT
19,TRBJ2-4,TRBD1,TRBV27,-,CASSLYWEGDRGSKNIQYF,TGTGCCAGCAGTTTATATTGGGAGGGGGACAGGGGTTCCAAAAACATTCAGTACTTC
13,TRBJ2-1,-,TRBV7-2,-,CASSLTPRDEQFF,TGTGCCAGCAGCTTAACCCCAAGGGATGAGCAGTTCTTC
11,TRBJ1-5,-,TRBV28,few,CASSLTEPQHF,TGTGCCAGCAGTTTAACTGAGCCCCAGCATTTT
15,TRBJ2-7,-,TRBV2,-,CASSDEVGSSYEQYF,TGTGCCAGCAGTGATGAGGTGGGCAGTTCCTACGAGCAGTACTTC
14,TRBJ1-3,-,TRBV6-1,-,CASSFAREGNTIYF,TGTGCCAGCAGTTTCGCCAGGGAGGGAAACACCATATATTTT
12,TRBJ2-7,-,TRBV28,-,CASSLFPYEQYF,TGTGCCAGCAGTTTATTCCCCTACGAGCAGTACTTC
14,TRBJ1-1,-,TRBV5-5,-,CASSVVQGSTEAFF,TGTGCCAGCAGCGTCGTTCAGGGGTCCACTGAAGCTTTCTTT
13,TRBJ2-1,TRBD1,TRBV7-3,-,CASSSQWDSRLFF,TGTGCCAGCAGCTCCCAGTGGGACAGCAGGCTGTTCTTC
14,TRBJ1-3,-,TRBV10-3,-,CAISVRATGNTIYF,TGTGCCATCAGTGTTAGGGCTACTGGAAACACCATATATTTT
12,TRBJ1-2,-,TRBV19,few,CASRRINYGYTF,TGTGCCAGTAGGCGGATTAACTATGGCTACACCTTC
11,TRBJ1-5,-,TRBV6-1,once,CASSETQPQHF,TGTGCCAGCAGTGAAACTCAGCCCCAGCATTTT
9,TRBJ2-7,-,TRBV5-8,-,CASNYEQYF,TGTGCCAGTAACTACGAGCAGTACTTC
15,TRBJ1-1,-,TRBV18,-,CASSLAGGAWTEAFF,TGTGCCAGCTCCCTCGCGGGGGGGGCTTGGACTGAAGCTTTCTTT
14,TRBJ2-7,TRBD1,TRBV29-1,-,CSVNPGQGNYEQYF,TGCAGCGTCAACCCGGGACAGGGAAACTACGAGCAGTACTTC
15,TRBJ2-7,TRBD1,TRBV7-9,-,CASSLAGTGGYEQYF,TGTGCCAGCAGCTTAGCGGGGACAGGGGGCTACGAGCAGTACTTC
15,TRBJ2-2,-,TRBV4-2,once,CASSQGIIDTGELFF,TGTGCCAGCAGCCAAGGTATCATCGACACCGGGGAGCTGTTTTTT
15,TRBJ2-3,TRBD2,TRBV9,-,CASSVNSGVGDTQYF,TGTGCCAGCAGCGTAAATAGCGGGGTTGGGGATACGCAGTATTTT
15,TRBJ2-1,-,TRBV19,-,CASSFRGLGDNEQFF,TGTGCCAGTAGTTTTAGAGGGTTGGGGGACAATGAGCAGTTCTTC